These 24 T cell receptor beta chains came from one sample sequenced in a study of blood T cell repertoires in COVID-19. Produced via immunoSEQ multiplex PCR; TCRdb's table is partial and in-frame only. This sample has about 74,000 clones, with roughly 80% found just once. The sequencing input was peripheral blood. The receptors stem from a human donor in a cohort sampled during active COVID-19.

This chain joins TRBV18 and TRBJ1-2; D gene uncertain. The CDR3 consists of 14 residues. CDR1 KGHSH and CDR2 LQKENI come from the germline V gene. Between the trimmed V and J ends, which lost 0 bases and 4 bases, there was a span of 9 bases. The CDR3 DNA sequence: TGTGCCAGCTCACCACCGTCAGGCTCCTATGGCTACACCTTC. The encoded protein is CASSPPSGSYGYTF.

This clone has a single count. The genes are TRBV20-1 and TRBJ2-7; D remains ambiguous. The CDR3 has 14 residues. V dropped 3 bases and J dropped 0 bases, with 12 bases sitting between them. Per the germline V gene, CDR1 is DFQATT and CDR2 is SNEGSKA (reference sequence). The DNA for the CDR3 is TGCAGTGCTAGTCGTCAGATAAACTCCTACGAGCAGTACTTC. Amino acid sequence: CSASRQINSYEQYF.

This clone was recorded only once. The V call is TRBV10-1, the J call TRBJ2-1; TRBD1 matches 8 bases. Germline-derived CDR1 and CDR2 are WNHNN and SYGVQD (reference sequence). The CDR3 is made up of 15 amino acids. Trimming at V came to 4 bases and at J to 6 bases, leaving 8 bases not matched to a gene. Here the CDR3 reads CASSASGQGANEQFF. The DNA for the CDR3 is TGCGCCAGCAGTGCGTCTGGGCAGGGGGCCAATGAGCAGTTCTTC.

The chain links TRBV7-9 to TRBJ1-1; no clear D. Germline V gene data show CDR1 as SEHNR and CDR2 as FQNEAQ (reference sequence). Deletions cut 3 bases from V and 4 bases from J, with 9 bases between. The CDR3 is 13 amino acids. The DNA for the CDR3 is TGTGCCAGCAGCTTGAGGGAGAGCACTGAAGCTTTCTTT. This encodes CASSLRESTEAFF. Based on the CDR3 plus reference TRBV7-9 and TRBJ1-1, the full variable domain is DTGVSQNPRHKITKRGQNVTFRCDPISEHNRLYWYRQTLGQGPEFLTYFQNEAQLEKSRLLSDRFSAERPKGSFSTLEIQRTEQGDSAMYLCASSLRESTEAFFGQGTRLTVV.

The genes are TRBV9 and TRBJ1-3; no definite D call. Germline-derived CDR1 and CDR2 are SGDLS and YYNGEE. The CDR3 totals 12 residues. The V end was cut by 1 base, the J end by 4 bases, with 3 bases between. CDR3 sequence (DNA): TGTGCCAGCAGCGTATCGGGAAACACCATATATTTT. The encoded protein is CASSVSGNTIYF.

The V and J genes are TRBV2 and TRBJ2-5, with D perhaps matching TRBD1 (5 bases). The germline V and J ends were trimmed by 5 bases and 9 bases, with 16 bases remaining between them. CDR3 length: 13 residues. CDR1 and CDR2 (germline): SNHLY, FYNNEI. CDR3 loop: CASSSRPLQAQYF. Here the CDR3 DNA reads TGTGCCAGCAGTTCCCGGCCGTTACAGGCCCAGTACTTC.

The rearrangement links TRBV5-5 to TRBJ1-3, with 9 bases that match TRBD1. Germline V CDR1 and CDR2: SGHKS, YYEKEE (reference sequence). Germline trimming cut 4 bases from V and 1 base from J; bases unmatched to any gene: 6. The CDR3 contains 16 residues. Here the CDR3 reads CASSNEDRGSGNTIYF. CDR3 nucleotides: TGTGCCAGCAGCAACGAGGACAGGGGATCTGGAAACACCATATATTTT.

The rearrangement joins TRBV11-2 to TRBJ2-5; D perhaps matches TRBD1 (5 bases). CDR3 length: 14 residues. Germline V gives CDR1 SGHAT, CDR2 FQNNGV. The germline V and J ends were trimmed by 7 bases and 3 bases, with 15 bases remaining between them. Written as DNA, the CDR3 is TGTGCCAGCACCCCTTTTCCCAGGGAAGAGACCCAGTACTTC. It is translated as CASTPFPREETQYF.

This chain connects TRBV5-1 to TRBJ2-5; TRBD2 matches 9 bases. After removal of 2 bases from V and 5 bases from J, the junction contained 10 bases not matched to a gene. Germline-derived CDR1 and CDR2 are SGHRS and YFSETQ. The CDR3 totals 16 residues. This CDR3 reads CASSFTLAGVTETQYF. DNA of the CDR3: TGCGCCAGCAGCTTCACTTTAGCGGGGGTCACGGAGACCCAGTACTTC.

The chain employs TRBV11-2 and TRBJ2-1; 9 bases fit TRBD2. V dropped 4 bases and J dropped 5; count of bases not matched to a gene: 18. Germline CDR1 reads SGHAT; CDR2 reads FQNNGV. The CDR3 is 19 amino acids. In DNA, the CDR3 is TGTGCCAGCAGCTCCTTCCTTTCTTTGGCGCCTAGCGGGAACAATGAGCAGTTCTTC. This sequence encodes CASSSFLSLAPSGNNEQFF. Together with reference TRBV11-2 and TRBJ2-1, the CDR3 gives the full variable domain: EAGVAQSPRYKIIEKRQSVAFWCNPISGHATLYWYQQILGQGPKLLIQFQNNGVVDDSQLPKDRFSAERLKGVDSTLKIQPAKLEDSAVYLCASSSFLSLAPSGNNEQFFGPGTRLTVL.

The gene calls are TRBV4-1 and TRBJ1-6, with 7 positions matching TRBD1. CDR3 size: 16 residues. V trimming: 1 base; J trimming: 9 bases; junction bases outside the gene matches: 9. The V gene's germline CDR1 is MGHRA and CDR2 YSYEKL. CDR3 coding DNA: TGCGCCAGCAGCCAAGCGGGGGACAGCGTCCGTTCACCCCTCCACTTT. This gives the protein CASSQAGDSVRSPLHF.

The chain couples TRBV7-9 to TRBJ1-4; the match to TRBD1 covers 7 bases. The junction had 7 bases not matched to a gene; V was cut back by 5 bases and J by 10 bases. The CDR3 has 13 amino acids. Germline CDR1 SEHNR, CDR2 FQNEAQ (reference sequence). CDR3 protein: CASSPGDRRKLFF. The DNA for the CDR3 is TGTGCCAGCAGCCCCGGGGACAGACGAAAACTGTTTTTT.

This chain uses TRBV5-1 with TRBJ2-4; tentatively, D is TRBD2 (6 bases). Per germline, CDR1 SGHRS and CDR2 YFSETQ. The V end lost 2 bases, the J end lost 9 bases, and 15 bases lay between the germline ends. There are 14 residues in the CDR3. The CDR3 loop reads CASSFGDSGGIQYF. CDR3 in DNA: TGCGCCAGCAGCTTCGGGGATAGCGGCGGCATTCAGTACTTC. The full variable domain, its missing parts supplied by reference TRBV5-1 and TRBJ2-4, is KAGVTQTPRYLIKTRGQQVTLSCSPISGHRSVSWYQQTPGQGLQFLFEYFSETQRNKGNFPGRFSGRQFSNSRSEMNVSTLELGDSALYLCASSFGDSGGIQYFGAGTRLSVL.

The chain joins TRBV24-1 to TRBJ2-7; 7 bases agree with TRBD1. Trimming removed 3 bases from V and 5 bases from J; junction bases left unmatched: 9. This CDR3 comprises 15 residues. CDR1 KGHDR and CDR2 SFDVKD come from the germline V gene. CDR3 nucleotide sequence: TGTGCCACCAGTGATACAAAGACAGGGATGGACGAGCAGTACTTC. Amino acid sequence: CATSDTKTGMDEQYF.

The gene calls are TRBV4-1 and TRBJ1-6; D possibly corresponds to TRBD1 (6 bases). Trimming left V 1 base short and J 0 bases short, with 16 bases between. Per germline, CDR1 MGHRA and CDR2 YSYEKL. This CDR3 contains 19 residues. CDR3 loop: CASSQVRDIARSYNSPLHF. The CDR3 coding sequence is TGCGCCAGCAGCCAAGTCCGGGACATCGCGCGCTCCTATAATTCACCCCTCCACTTT.

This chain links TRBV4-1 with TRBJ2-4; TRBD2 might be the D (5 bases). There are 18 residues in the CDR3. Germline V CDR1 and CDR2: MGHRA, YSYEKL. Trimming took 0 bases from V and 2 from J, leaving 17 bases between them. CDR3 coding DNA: TGCGCCAGCAGCCAAGATATCTTCGGCCTCGGGACCAAAAACATTCAGTACTTC. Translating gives CASSQDIFGLGTKNIQYF.

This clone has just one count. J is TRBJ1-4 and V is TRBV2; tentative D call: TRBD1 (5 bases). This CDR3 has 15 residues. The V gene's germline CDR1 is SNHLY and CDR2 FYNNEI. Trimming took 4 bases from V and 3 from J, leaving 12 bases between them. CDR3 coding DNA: TGTGCCAGCAGTGGGGGCGGCGGGGCTAATGAAAAACTGTTTTTT. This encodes CASSGGGGANEKLFF.

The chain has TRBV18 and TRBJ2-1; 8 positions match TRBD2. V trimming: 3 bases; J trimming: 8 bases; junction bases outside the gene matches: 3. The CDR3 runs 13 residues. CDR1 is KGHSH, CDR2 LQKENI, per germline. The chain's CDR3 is CASSPLAGYEQFF. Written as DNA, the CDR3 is TGTGCCAGCTCACCTCTAGCGGGCTATGAGCAGTTCTTC.

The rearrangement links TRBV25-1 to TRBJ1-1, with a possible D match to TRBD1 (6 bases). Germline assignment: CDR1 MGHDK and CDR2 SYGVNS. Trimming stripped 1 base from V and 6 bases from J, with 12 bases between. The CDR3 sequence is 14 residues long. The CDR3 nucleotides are TGTGCCAGCAGTGAATCGGGACACCCCGCTGAAGCTTTCTTT. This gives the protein CASSESGHPAEAFF.

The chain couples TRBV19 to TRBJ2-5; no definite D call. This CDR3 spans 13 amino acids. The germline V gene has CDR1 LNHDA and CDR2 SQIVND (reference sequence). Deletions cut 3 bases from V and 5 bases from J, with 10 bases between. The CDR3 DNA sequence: TGTGCCAGTAGTATCACCGGGTACGAGACCCAGTACTTC. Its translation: CASSITGYETQYF.

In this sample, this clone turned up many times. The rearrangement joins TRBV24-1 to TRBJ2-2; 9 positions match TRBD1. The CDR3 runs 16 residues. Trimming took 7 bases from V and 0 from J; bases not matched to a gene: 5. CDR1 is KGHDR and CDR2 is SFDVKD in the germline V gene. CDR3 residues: CATRSTGGANTGELFF. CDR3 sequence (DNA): TGTGCCACCAGGTCCACAGGGGGCGCGAACACCGGGGAGCTGTTTTTT.

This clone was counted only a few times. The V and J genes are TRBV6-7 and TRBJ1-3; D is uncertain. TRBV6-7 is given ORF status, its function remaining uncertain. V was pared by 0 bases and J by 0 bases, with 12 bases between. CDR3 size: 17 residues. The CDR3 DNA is TGTGCCAGCAGTTACTCCGCCTGCGACACCTCTGGAAACACCATATATTTT. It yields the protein CASSYSACDTSGNTIYF.

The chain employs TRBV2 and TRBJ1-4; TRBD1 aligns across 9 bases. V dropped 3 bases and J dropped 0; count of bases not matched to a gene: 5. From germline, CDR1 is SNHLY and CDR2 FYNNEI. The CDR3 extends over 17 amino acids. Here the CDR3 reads CASSDRDRAPTNEKLFF. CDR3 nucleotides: TGTGCCAGCAGTGACCGGGACAGGGCCCCAACTAATGAAAAACTGTTTTTT.

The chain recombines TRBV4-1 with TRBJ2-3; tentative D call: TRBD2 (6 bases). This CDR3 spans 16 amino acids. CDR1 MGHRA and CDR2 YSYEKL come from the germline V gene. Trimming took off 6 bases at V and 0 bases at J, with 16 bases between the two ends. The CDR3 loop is CASRKEASDSTDTQYF. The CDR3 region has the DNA TGCGCCAGCAGAAAAGAGGCTAGCGATAGCACAGATACGCAGTATTTT.